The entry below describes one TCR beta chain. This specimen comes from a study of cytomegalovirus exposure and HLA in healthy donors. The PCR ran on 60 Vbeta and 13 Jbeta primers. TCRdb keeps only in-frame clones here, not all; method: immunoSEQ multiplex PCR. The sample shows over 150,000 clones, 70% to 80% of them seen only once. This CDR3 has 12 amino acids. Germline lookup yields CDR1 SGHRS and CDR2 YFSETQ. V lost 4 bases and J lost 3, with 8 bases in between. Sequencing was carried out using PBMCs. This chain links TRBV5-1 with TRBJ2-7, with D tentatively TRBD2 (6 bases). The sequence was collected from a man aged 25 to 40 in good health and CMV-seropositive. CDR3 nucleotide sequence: TGCGCCAGCAGCGGGGAGGACTACGAGCAGTACTTC. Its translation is CASSGEDYEQYF. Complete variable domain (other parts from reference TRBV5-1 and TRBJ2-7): KAGVTQTPRYLIKTRGQQVTLSCSPISGHRSVSWYQQTPGQGLQFLFEYFSETQRNKGNFPGRFSGRQFSNSRSEMNVSTLELGDSALYLCASSGEDYEQYFGPGTRLTVT.